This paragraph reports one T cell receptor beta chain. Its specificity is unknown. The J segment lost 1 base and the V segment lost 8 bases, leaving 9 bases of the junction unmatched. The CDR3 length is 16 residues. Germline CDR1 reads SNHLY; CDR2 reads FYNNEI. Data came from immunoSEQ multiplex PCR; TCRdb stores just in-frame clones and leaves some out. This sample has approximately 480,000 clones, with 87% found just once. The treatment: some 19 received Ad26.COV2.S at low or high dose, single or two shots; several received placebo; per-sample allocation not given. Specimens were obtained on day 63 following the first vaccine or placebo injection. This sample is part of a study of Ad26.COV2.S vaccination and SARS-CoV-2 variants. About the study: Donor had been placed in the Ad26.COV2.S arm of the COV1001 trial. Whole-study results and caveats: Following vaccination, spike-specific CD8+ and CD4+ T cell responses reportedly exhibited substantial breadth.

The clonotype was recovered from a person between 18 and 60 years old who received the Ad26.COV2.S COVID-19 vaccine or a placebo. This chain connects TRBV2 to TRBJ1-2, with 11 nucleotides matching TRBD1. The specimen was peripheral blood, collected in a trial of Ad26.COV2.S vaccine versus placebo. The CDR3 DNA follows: TGTGCCAGCTGCAACCCAGGGACAGGGGGTAACTATGGCTACACCTTC. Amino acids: CASCNPGTGGNYGYTF.